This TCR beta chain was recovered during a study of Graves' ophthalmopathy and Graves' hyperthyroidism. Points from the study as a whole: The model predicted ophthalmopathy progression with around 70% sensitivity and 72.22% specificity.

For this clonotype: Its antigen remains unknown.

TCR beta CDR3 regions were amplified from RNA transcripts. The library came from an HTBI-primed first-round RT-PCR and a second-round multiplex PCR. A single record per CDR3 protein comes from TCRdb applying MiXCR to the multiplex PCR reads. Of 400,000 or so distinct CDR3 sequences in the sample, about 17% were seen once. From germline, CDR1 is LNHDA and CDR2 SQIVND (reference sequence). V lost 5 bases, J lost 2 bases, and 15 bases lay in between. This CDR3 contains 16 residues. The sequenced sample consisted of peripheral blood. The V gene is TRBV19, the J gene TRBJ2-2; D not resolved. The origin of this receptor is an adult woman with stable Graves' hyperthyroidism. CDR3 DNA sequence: TGTGCCAGTAGTGCCCCTCGTCAGGTTAACACCGGGGAGCTGTTTTTT. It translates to CASSAPRQVNTGELFF.